The 13 T cell receptor beta chains below all came from one sample that was sequenced in a study of T cell changes during pregnancy in multiple sclerosis (dated by TCRdb to about 2019). Receptor amplification or capture employed the immunoSEQ multiplex PCR assay. The table comes from immuneACCESS by way of TCRdb, which keeps in-frame sequences with V and J called. Part of the clones is missing from these tables; in studies checked, under half for an unresolved V gene and the rest for unknown reasons. For this sample the table gives 70,000 to 80,000 clones, of which about nine tenths were detected only once. Together, the top ten hold around 3.2% of the sample. This sample comprised peripheral blood, obtained before pregnancy. Source of these receptors: a female donor with multiple sclerosis, enrolled in a pregnancy study.

The rearrangement joins TRBV30 to TRBJ1-5, with TRBD1 matching 10 bases. The CDR3 extends over 14 amino acids. The germline gives CDR1 GTSNPN, CDR2 SVGIG (reference sequence). J was trimmed by 4 bases and V by 2 bases; bases with no gene match: 2. The CDR3 DNA is TGTGCCTGGAGTCGGGGACAGGGGAATCAGCCCCAGCATTTT. It translates to CAWSRGQGNQPQHF. The whole variable domain, remainder taken from reference TRBV30 and TRBJ1-5, is SQTIHQWPATLVQPVGSPLSLECTVEGTSNPNLYWYRQAAGRGLQLLFYSVGIGQISSEVPQNLSASRPQDRQFILSSKKLLLSDSGFYLCAWSRGQGNQPQHFGDGTRLSIL.

The chain couples TRBV7-2 to TRBJ2-1; possibly TRBD2 for D (5 bases). This CDR3 is built from 15 residues. CDR1 SGHTA and CDR2 FQGNSA come from the germline V gene. V was shortened by 4 bases and J by 0 bases, with 10 bases between the two germline ends. CDR3 nucleotides: TGTGCCAGCAGCTCCGACGGGGACTCCTACAATGAGCAGTTCTTC. Protein product: CASSSDGDSYNEQFF. The entire variable domain, with the rest obtained from reference TRBV7-2 and TRBJ2-1, is as follows: GAGVSQSPSNKVTEKGKDVELRCDPISGHTALYWYRQSLGQGLEFLIYFQGNSAPDKSGLPSDRFSAERTGGSVSTLTIQRTQQEDSAVYLCASSSDGDSYNEQFFGPGTRLTVL.

The chain employs TRBV2 and TRBJ1-4; the D is unclear. Germline V gene data show CDR1 as SNHLY and CDR2 as FYNNEI. The CDR3 sequence is 14 residues long. Trimming shortened V by 5 bases and J by 0 bases, and 7 bases separated the two germline ends. Written as DNA, the CDR3 is TGTGCCAGCAGTTATATTGCAACTAATGAAAAACTGTTTTTT. Protein product: CASSYIATNEKLFF.

The V call is TRBV7-6, the J call TRBJ2-3, with 9 bases aligning to TRBD2. With 3 bases clipped from V and 0 bases from J, the junction kept 7 bases outside the gene matches. The CDR3 is made up of 17 amino acids. The germline CDR1 and CDR2 sequences are SGHVS and FNYEAQ. CDR3 residues: CASSFSALAGSTDTQYF. CDR3 in DNA: TGTGCCAGCAGCTTCAGTGCGCTAGCGGGAAGCACAGATACGCAGTATTTT. The full variable domain, with the rest looked up from reference TRBV7-6 and TRBJ2-3, is GAGVSQSPRYKVTKRGQDVALRCDPISGHVSLYWYRQALGQGPEFLTYFNYEAQQDKSGLPNDRFSAERPEGSISTLTIQRTEQRDSAMYRCASSFSALAGSTDTQYFGPGTRLTVL.

The CDR3, as DNA: TGCGCCAGCAGCCTAAACAGGGGGACCTACACCGGGGAGCTGTTTTTT. Residues: CASSLNRGTYTGELFF. The rearrangement links TRBV4-3 to TRBJ2-2; the match to TRBD1 covers 8 bases. CDR3 length: 16 amino acids. The V and J ends lost 4 bases and 3 bases, in that order; junction bases with no gene match: 7. Germline values: CDR1 LGHNA, CDR2 YSLEER.

The chain carries TRBV5-8 and TRBJ2-2; D perhaps matches TRBD2 (5 bases). The germline V gene encodes CDR1 SGHTS and CDR2 YDEGEE. This CDR3 has 15 amino acids. Trimming shortened V by 4 bases and J by 6 bases, and 16 bases separated the two germline ends. The CDR3 is CASSPGNVNAGELFF. CDR3 nucleotide sequence: TGTGCCAGCAGCCCGGGGAACGTCAACGCCGGGGAGCTGTTTTTT.

The V and J genes are TRBV4-2 and TRBJ2-2; D remains unclear. From germline, CDR1 is LGHNA and CDR2 YNFKEQ. V lost 1 base and J lost 0, with 6 bases in between. The CDR3 is 15 residues long. CDR3 in DNA: TGTGCCAGCAGCCAAGTGGCAGCGAACACCGGGGAGCTGTTTTTT. This sequence encodes CASSQVAANTGELFF.

The rearrangement joins TRBV7-2 to TRBJ1-5; the match to TRBD1 covers 8 bases. There are 14 residues in the CDR3. The V segment lost 5 bases and the J segment 3 bases; nucleotides outside the gene matches: 3. Per the germline V gene, CDR1 is SGHTA and CDR2 is FQGNSA. Written as DNA, the CDR3 is TGTGCCAGCAGCGGACAGGGCGTCAATCAGCCCCAGCATTTT. Translation: CASSGQGVNQPQHF.

The chain uses TRBV5-6 and TRBJ2-4, with 7 bases fitting TRBD2. In germline, CDR1 is SGHDT, CDR2 YYEEEE. The CDR3 totals 13 residues. With 6 bases clipped from V and 7 bases from J, the junction kept 7 bases outside the gene matches. DNA of the CDR3: TGTGCCAGCACAACGGGAGGAACGAACATTCAGTACTTC. As protein: CASTTGGTNIQYF.

The chain recombines TRBV7-2 with TRBJ2-3; 12 nucleotides match TRBD2. Trimming removed 4 bases from V and 4 bases from J; junction bases left unmatched: 3. The CDR3 totals 15 residues. Germline-derived CDR1 and CDR2 are SGHTA and FQGNSA. The DNA for the CDR3 is TGTGCCAGCAGCTCTAGCGGGGGGGTCGCAGATACGCAGTATTTT. Amino acids: CASSSSGGVADTQYF.

This chain connects TRBV25-1 to TRBJ1-6; the D gene is possibly TRBD1 (5 bases). This CDR3 has 17 residues. Trimming removed 1 base from V and 1 base from J, with 11 bases in between. Germline CDR1 reads MGHDK; CDR2 reads SYGVNS. The CDR3 coding sequence is TGTGCCAGCAGTGAATTAGGGGTCGGGTCCTATAATTCACCCCTCCACTTT. It translates to CASSELGVGSYNSPLHF.

A note on this clone: At one end, the junction sequence differs from germline, possibly due to a read error. The chain links TRBV5-6 to TRBJ2-7, with 9 positions matching TRBD1. This CDR3 is 17 amino acids long. Germline V CDR1 and CDR2: SGHDT, YYEEEE. CDR3 DNA: TGTGCCAGCAGTTTGGAATATGGGACAGGGAGTTCCTACGAGCAGTACTTC. Translating it yields CASSLEYGTGSSYEQYF.

The chain has TRBV28 and TRBJ2-6; 7 nucleotides agree with TRBD2. The V gene end was trimmed by 6 bases and the J gene end by 2 bases; junction bases not matched to a gene: 13. The CDR3 runs to 18 residues. Looked up from germline, CDR1 is MDHEN and CDR2 is SYDVKM. The CDR3 nucleotides are TGTGCCAGCAGCCCCGTGGGGCTAGCGGTCGCTGGGGCCAACGTCCTGACTTTC. Amino acid sequence: CASSPVGLAVAGANVLTF.